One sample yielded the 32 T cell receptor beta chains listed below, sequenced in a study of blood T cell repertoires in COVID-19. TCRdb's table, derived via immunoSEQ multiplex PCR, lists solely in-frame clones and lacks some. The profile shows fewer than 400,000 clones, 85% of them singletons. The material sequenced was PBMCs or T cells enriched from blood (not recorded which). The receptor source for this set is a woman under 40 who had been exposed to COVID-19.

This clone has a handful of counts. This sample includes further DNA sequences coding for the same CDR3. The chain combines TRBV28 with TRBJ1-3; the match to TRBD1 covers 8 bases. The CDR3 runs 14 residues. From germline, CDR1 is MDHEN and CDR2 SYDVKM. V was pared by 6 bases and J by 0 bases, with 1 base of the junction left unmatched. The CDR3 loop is CASRTGGSGNTIYF. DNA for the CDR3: TGTGCCAGCAGAACAGGGGGCTCTGGAAACACCATATATTTT.

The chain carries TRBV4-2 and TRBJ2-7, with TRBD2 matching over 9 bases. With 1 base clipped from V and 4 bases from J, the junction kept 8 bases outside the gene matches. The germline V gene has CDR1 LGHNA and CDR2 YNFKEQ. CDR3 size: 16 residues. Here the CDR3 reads CASSQGDPSGTYEQYF. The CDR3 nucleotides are TGTGCCAGCAGCCAAGGGGACCCTAGCGGGACTTACGAGCAGTACTTC.

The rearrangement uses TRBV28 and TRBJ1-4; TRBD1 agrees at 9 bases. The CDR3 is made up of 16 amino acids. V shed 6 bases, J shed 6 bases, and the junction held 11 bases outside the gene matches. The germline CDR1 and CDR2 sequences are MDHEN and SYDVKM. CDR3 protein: CASSRLTGGAYEKLFF. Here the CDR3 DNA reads TGTGCCAGCAGCCGCCTTACAGGGGGCGCATATGAAAAACTGTTTTTT.

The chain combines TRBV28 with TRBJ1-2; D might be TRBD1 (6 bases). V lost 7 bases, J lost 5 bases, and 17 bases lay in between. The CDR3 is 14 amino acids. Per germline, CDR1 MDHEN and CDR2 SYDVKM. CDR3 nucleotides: TGTGCCAGCACCCCCGGTGGACAGAGGTATGGCTACACCTTC. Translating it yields CASTPGGQRYGYTF.

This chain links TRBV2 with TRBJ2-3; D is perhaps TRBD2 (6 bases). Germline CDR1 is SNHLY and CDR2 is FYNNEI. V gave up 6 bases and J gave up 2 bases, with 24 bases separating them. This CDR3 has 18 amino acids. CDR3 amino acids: CASSLGRSIGEDTDTQYF. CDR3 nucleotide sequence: TGTGCCAGCAGCTTGGGACGCTCCATTGGGGAGGACACAGATACGCAGTATTTT.

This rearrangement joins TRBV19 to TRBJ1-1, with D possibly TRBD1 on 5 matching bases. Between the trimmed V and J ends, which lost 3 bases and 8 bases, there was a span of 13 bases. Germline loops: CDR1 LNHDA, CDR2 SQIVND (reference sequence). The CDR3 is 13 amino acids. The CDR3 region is CASSIPGVSEAFF. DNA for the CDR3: TGTGCCAGTAGTATCCCGGGGGTCTCCGAAGCTTTCTTT.

The CDR3 loop is CATSETGANVLTF. The CDR3 DNA reads as TGTGCCACCAGCGAGACTGGGGCCAACGTCCTGACTTTC. The chain combines TRBV15 with TRBJ2-6; D gene ambiguous. Germline lookup yields CDR1 LNHNV and CDR2 YYDKDF (reference sequence). Trimming cost V 5 bases and J 2 bases, with 4 bases left between them. This CDR3 contains 13 residues.

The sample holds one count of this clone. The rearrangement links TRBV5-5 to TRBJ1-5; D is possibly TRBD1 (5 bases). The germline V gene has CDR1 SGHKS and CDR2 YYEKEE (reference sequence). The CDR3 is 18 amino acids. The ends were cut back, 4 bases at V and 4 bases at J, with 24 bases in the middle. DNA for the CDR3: TGTGCCAGCAGCCTTCTTCTAACTCGGGGTGGGGGGAATCAGCCCCAGCATTTT. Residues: CASSLLLTRGGGNQPQHF.

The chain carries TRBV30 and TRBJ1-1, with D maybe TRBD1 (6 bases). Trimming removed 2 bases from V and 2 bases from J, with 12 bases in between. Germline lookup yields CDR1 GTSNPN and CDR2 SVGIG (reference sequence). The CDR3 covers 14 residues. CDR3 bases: TGTGCCTGGAGTCCGGTAGGGGGAAACACTGAAGCTTTCTTT. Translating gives CAWSPVGGNTEAFF. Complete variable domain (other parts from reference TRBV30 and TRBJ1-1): SQTIHQWPATLVQPVGSPLSLECTVEGTSNPNLYWYRQAAGRGLQLLFYSVGIGQISSEVPQNLSASRPQDRQFILSSKKLLLSDSGFYLCAWSPVGGNTEAFFGQGTRLTVV.

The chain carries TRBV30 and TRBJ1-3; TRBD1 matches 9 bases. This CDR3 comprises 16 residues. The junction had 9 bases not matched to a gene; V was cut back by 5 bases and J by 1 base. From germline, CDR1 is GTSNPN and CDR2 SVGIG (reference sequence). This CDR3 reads CAWANRGRGSGNTIYF. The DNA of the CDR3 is TGTGCCTGGGCAAACAGGGGGCGAGGTTCTGGAAACACCATATATTTT.

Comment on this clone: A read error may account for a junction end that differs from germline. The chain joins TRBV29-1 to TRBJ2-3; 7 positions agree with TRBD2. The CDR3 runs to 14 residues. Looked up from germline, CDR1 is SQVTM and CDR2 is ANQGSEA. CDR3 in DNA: TGCAGCGTTGATGGGTCTAGCGGAGGAGATATGCAGTATTTT. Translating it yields CSVDGSSGGDMQYF.

The CDR3 is CASSPGQGIEQYF. In DNA form, the CDR3 reads TGTGCCAGCAGTCCGGGACAGGGGATAGAGCAGTACTTC. The chain couples TRBV7-8 to TRBJ2-7, with 10 bases aligning to TRBD1. The trim removed 6 bases at V and 7 bases at J, leaving 6 bases unmatched. The germline CDR1 and CDR2 sequences are SGHVS and FQNEAQ. The CDR3 loop spans 13 amino acids. Complete variable domain (other parts from reference TRBV7-8 and TRBJ2-7): GAGVSQSPRYKVAKRGQDVALRCDPISGHVSLFWYQQALGQGPEFLTYFQNEAQLDKSGLPSDRFFAERPEGSVSTLKIQRTQQEDSAVYLCASSPGQGIEQYFGPGTRLTVT.

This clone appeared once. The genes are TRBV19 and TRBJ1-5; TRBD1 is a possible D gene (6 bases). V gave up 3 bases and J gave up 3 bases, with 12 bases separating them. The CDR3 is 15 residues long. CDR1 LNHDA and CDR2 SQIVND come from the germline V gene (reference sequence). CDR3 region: CASSIPGQFNQPQHF. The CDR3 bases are TGTGCCAGTAGTATCCCTGGACAGTTCAATCAGCCCCAGCATTTT.

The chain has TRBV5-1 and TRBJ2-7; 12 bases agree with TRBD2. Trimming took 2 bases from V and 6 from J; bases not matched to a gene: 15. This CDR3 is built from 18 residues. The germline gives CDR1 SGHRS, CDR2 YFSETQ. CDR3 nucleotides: TGCGCCAGCAGCTTCGACAGGGCTAGCGGGAGGGCATCGGGCGAGCAGTACTTC. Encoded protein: CASSFDRASGRASGEQYF.

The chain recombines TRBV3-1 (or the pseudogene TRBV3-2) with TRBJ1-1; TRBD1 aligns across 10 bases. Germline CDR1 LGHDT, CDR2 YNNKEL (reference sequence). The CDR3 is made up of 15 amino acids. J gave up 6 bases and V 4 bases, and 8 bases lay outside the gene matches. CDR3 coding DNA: TGTGCCAGCAGCCCCCCCCTGGGGACAGGGGCTGAAGCTTTCTTT. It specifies CASSPPLGTGAEAFF.

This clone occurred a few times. The CDR3 here is CASSDRGSSYEQYF. The DNA of the CDR3 is TGTGCCAGCAGTGATAGGGGATCAAGCTACGAGCAGTACTTC. The chain recombines TRBV25-1 with TRBJ2-7; D possibly corresponds to TRBD1 (5 bases). The length of the CDR3 is 14 residues. The germline gives CDR1 MGHDK, CDR2 SYGVNS. V dropped 3 bases and J dropped 3 bases, with 12 bases sitting between them.

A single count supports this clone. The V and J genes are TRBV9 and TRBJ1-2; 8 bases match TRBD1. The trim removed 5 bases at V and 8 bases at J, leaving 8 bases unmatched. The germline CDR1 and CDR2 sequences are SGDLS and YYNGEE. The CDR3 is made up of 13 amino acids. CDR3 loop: CASRQSGGKGYTF. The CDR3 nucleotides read TGTGCCAGCAGGCAATCAGGGGGCAAGGGCTACACCTTC.

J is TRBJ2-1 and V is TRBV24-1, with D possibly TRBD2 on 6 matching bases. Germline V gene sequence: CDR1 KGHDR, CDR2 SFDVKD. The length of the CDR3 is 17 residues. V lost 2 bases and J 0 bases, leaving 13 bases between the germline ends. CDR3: CATSDSFGGSSYNEQFF. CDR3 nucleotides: TGTGCCACCAGTGATTCATTCGGAGGGAGCTCCTACAATGAGCAGTTCTTC.

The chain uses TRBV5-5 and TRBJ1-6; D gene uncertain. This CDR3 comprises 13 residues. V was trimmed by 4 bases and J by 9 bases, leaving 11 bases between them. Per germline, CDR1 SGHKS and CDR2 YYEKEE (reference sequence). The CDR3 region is CASSRTLGSPLHF. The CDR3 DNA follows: TGTGCCAGCAGCCGCACGCTAGGTTCACCCCTCCACTTT.

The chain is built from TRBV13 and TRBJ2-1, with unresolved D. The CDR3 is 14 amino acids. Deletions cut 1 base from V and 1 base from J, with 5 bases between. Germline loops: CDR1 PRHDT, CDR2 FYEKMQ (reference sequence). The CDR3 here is CASSLAYSYNEQFF. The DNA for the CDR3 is TGTGCCAGCAGCTTAGCCTATTCCTACAATGAGCAGTTCTTC.

The CDR3 loop reads CASSQASGGTHEQYF. CDR3 DNA sequence: TGTGCCAGTAGTCAAGCGAGCGGGGGTACCCACGAGCAGTACTTC. The chain uses TRBV19 and TRBJ2-7; 8 bases are shared with TRBD2. Germline CDR1 and CDR2: LNHDA and SQIVND (reference sequence). V gave up 5 bases and J gave up 5 bases; unmatched junction bases: 11. The length of the CDR3 is 15 residues.

The CDR3 reads CASTITGGTGNTIYF. The CDR3, as DNA: TGTGCCAGCACCATCACGGGGGGGACTGGAAACACCATATATTTT. The rearrangement joins TRBV7-9 to TRBJ1-3; D is perhaps TRBD1 (5 bases). Germline V gene lookup returns CDR1 SEHNR and CDR2 FQNEAQ (reference sequence). Between the trimmed V and J ends, which lost 7 bases and 2 bases, there was a span of 15 bases. The CDR3 totals 15 residues.

The chain's CDR3 is CASSEGLLAREQYF. DNA of the CDR3: TGTGCCAGCAGTGAAGGTCTGCTAGCGCGCGAGCAGTACTTC. The gene calls are TRBV6-1 and TRBJ2-7, with a tentative D call TRBD2 (6 bases). The germline V gene has CDR1 MNHNS and CDR2 SASEGT. The CDR3 sequence is 14 residues long. V lost 1 base and J 6 bases, leaving 13 bases between the germline ends.

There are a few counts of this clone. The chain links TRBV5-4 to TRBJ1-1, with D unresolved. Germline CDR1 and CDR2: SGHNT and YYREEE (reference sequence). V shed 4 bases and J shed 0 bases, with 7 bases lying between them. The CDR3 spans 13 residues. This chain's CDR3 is CASSADMNTEAFF. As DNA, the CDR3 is TGTGCCAGCAGCGCAGACATGAACACTGAAGCTTTCTTT.

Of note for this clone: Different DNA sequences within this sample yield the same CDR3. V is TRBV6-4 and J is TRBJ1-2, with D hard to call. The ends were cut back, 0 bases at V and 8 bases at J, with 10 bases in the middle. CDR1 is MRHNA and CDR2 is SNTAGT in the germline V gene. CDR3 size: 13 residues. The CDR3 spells CASSDSTGGGYTF. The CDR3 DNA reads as TGTGCCAGCAGTGACTCGACGGGTGGGGGCTACACCTTC.

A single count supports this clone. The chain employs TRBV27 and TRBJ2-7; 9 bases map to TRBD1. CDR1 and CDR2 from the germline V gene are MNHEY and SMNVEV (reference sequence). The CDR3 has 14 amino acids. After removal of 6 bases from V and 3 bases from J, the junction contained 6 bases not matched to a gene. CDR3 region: CASSLGTGLYEQYF. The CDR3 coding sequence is TGTGCCAGCAGCCTCGGGACAGGGCTCTACGAGCAGTACTTC.

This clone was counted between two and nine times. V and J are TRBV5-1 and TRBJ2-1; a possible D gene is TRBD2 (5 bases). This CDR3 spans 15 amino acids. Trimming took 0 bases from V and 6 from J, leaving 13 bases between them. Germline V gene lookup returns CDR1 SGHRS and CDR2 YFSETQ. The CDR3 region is CASSLADAGLNEQFF. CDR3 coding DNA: TGCGCCAGCAGCTTGGCCGATGCGGGCCTCAATGAGCAGTTCTTC.

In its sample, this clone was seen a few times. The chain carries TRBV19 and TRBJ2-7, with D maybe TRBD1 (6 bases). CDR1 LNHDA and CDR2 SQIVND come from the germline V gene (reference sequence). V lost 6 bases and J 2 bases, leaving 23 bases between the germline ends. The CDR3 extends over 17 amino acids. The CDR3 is CASSPPLSDSVTYEQYF. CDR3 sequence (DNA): TGTGCCAGTAGCCCCCCCCTCTCGGACAGTGTAACCTACGAGCAGTACTTC.

CDR3 nucleotides: TGTGCCAGCAGCCAAGATCCAACAGGGGGAGAAAAACTGTTTTTT. Translating gives CASSQDPTGGEKLFF. This chain uses TRBV4-2 with TRBJ1-4; TRBD1 matches 8 bases. The V and J ends lost 0 bases and 8 bases, in that order; junction bases with no gene match: 5. Germline assignment: CDR1 LGHNA and CDR2 YNFKEQ. The CDR3 runs 15 residues.

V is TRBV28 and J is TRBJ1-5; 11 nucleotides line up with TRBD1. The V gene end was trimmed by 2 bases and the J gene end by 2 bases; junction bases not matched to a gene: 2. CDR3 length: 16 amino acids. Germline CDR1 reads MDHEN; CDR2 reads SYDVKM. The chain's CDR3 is CASSLLGQGGNQPQHF. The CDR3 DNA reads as TGTGCCAGCAGTTTACTGGGACAGGGGGGCAATCAGCCCCAGCATTTT.

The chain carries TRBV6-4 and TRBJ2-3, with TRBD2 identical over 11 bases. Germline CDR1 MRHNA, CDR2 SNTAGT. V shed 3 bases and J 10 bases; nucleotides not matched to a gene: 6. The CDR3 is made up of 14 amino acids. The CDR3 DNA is TGTGCCAGCAGTGATGTTAGCGGGAGGGCCCCGCAGTATTTT. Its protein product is CASSDVSGRAPQYF.

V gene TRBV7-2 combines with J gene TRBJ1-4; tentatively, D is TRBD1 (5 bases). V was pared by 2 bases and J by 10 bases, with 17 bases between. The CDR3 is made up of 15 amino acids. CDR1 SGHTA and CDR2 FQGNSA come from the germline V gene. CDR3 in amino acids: CASSLSLSDQGKLFF. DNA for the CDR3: TGTGCCAGCAGCTTAAGTCTTTCCGATCAGGGAAAACTGTTTTTT.